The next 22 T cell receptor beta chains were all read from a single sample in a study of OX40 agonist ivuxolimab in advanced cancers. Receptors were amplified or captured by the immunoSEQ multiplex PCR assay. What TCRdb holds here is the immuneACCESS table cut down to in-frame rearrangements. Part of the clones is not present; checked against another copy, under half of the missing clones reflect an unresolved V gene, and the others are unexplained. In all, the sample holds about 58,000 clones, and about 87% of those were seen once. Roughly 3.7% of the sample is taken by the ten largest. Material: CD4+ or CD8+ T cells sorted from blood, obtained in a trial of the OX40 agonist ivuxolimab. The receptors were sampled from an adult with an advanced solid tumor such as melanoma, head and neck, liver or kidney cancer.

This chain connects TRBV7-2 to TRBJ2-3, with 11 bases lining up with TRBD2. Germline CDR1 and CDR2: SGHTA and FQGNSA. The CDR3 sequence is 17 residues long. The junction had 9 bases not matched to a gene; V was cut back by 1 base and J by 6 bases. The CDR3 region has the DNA TGTGCCAGCAGCTTAGGACTAGCGGGAACACTTGGGGATACGCAGTATTTT. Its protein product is CASSLGLAGTLGDTQYF.

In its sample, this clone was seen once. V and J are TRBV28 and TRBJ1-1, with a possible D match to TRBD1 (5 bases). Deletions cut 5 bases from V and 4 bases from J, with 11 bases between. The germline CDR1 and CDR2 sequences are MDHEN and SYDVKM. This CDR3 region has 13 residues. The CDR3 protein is CASSRTGFTEAFF. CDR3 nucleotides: TGTGCCAGCAGTAGAACAGGATTCACTGAAGCTTTCTTT.

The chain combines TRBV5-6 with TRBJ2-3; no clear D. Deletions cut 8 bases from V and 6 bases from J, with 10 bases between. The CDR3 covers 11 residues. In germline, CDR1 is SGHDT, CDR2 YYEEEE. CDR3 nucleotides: TGTGCCAGTCGCCGTGGGGATACGCAGTATTTT. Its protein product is CASRRGDTQYF.

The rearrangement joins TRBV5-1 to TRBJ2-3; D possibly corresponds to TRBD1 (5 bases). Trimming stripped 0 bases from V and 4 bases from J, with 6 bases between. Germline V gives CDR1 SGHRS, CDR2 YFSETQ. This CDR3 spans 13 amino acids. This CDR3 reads CASSLGGSDTQYF. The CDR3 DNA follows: TGCGCCAGCAGCTTGGGGGGCTCAGATACGCAGTATTTT.

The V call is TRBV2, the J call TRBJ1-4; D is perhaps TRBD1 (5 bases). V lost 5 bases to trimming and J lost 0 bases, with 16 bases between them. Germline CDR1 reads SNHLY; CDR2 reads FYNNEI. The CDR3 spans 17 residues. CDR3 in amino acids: CASSYDRLVATNEKLFF. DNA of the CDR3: TGTGCCAGCAGTTACGACAGACTCGTTGCAACTAATGAAAAACTGTTTTTT.

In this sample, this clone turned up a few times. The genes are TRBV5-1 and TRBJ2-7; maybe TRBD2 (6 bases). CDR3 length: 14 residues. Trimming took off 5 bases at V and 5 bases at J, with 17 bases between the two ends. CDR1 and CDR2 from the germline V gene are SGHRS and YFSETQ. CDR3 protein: CASRNLGGTNEQYF. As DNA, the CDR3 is TGCGCCAGCAGAAACTTGGGAGGAACCAACGAGCAGTACTTC.

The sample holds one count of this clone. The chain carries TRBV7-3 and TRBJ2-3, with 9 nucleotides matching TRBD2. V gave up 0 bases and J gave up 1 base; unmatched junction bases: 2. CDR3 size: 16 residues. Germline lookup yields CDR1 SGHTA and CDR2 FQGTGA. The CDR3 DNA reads TGTGCCAGCAGCTTAACGACTAGCGGCCGCACAGATACGCAGTATTTT. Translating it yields CASSLTTSGRTDTQYF.

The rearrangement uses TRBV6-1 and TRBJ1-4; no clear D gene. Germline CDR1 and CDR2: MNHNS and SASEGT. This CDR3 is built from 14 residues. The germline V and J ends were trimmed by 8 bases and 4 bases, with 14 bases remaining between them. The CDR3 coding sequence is TGTGCCAGCGTTTATGGGAGATATAATGAAAAACTGTTTTTT. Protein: CASVYGRYNEKLFF.

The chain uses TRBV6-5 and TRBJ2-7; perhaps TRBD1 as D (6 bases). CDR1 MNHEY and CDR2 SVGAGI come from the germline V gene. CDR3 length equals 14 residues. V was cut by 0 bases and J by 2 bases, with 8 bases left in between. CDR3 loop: CASSYSGQPYEQYF. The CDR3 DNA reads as TGTGCCAGCAGTTACTCCGGACAGCCCTACGAGCAGTACTTC.

CDR3 sequence: CAWSAQQETQYF. For the CDR3, the DNA is TGTGCCTGGAGTGCCCAACAAGAGACCCAGTACTTC. The chain couples TRBV30 to TRBJ2-5, with D uncertain. V was cut by 1 base and J by 2 bases, with 5 bases left in between. Looked up from germline, CDR1 is GTSNPN and CDR2 is SVGIG (reference sequence). The CDR3 is 12 amino acids.

The CDR3 sequence: CASSPRARETQYF. The CDR3 region has the DNA TGTGCCAGCAGTCCCCGGGCGCGCGAGACCCAGTACTTC. J is TRBJ2-5 and V is TRBV27; D gene unclear. This CDR3 spans 13 amino acids. CDR1 MNHEY and CDR2 SMNVEV come from the germline V gene (reference sequence). V dropped 5 bases and J dropped 5 bases, with 12 bases sitting between them.

CDR3 in amino acids: CASSLVGLAGEFYNEQFF. CDR3 nucleotide sequence: TGTGCCAGCAGCTTGGTGGGACTAGCGGGAGAGTTCTACAATGAGCAGTTCTTC. The rearrangement joins TRBV5-6 to TRBJ2-1; 14 bases line up with TRBD2. The CDR3 extends over 18 amino acids. Per the germline V gene, CDR1 is SGHDT and CDR2 is YYEEEE. V shed 0 bases, J shed 3 bases, and the junction held 5 bases outside the gene matches.

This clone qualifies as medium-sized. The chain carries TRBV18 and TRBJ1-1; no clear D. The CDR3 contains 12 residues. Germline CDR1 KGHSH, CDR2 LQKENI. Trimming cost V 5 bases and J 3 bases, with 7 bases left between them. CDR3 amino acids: CASSSFDTEAFF. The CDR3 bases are TGTGCCAGCTCATCCTTCGACACTGAAGCTTTCTTT.

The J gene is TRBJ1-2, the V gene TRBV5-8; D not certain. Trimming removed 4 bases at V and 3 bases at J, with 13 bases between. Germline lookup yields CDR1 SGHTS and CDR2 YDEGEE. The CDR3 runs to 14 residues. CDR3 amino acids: CASSVKRRDYGYTF. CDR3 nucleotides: TGTGCCAGCAGCGTGAAAAGGAGGGACTATGGCTACACCTTC.

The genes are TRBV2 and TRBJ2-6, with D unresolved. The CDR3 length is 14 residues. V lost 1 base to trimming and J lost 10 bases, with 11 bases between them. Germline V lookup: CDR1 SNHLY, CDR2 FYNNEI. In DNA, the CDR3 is TGTGCCAGCAGTGAAGGACCGCCCGTGAACGTCCTGACTTTC. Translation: CASSEGPPVNVLTF.

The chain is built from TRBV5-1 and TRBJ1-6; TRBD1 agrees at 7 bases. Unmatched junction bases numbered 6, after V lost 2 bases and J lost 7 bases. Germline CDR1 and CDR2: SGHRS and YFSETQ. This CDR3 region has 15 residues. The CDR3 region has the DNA TGCGCCAGCAGCTTACTTACAGGGGACAATTCACCCCTCCACTTT. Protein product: CASSLLTGDNSPLHF.

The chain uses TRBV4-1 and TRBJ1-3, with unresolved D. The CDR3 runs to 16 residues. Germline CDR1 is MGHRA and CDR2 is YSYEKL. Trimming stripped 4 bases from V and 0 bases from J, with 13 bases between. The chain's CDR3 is CASSPHAQSSGNTIYF. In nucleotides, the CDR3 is TGCGCCAGCAGCCCCCACGCTCAGAGCTCTGGAAACACCATATATTTT.

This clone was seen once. CDR3 region: CASSQDQNTEAFF. The CDR3, as DNA: TGCGCCAGCAGCCAGGACCAGAACACTGAAGCTTTCTTT. V usage is TRBV5-1 and J usage is TRBJ1-1, with unresolved D. The V end lost 4 bases, the J end lost 1 base, and 8 bases lay between the germline ends. The CDR3 spans 13 residues. Per germline, CDR1 SGHRS and CDR2 YFSETQ.

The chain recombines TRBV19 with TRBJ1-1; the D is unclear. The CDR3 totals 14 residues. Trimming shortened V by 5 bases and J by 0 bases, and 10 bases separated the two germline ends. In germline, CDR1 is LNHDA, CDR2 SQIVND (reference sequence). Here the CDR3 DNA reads TGTGCCAGTAGTCAAGGACTCCTGAACACTGAAGCTTTCTTT. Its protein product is CASSQGLLNTEAFF. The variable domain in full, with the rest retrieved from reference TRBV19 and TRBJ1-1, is DGGITQSPKYLFRKEGQNVTLSCEQNLNHDAMYWYRQDPGQGLRLIYYSQIVNDFQKGDIAEGYSVSREKKESFPLTVTSAQKNPTAFYLCASSQGLLNTEAFFGQGTRLTVV.

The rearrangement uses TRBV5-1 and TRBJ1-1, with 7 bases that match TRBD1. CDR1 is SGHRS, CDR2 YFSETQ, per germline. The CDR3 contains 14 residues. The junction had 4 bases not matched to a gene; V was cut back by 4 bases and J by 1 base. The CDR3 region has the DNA TGCGCCAGCAGCCCTGGGGACAGGAACACTGAAGCTTTCTTT. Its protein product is CASSPGDRNTEAFF.

CDR3 DNA sequence: TGTGCCAGCAGCCCACCGAAAAACACCGGGGAGCTGTTTTTT. Translation gives CASSPPKNTGELFF. V usage is TRBV14 and J usage is TRBJ2-2; D gene uncertain. CDR3 length: 14 amino acids. CDR1 and CDR2 from the germline V gene are SGHDN and FVKESK. Trimming took off 4 bases at V and 2 bases at J, with 8 bases between the two ends.

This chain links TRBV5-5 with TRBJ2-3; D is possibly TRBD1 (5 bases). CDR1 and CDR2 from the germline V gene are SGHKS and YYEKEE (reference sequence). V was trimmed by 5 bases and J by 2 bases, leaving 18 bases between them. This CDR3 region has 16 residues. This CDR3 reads CASSTGVNLFTDTQYF. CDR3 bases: TGTGCCAGCAGTACAGGAGTGAATTTATTCACAGATACGCAGTATTTT.